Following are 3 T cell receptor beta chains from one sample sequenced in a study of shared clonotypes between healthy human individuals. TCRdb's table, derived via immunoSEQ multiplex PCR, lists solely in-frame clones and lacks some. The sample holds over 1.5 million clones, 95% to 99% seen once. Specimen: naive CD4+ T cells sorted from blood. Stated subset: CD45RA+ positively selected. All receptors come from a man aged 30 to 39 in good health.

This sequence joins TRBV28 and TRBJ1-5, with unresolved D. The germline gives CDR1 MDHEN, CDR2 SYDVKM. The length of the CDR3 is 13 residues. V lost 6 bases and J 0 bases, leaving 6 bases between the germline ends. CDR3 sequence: CASRGISNQPQHF. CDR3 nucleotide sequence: TGTGCCAGCAGGGGGATTAGCAATCAGCCCCAGCATTTT.

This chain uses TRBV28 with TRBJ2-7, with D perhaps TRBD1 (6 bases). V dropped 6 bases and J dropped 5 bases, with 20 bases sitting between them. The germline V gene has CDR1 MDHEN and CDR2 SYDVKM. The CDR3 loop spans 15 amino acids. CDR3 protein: CASSREGTNYHEQYF. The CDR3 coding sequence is TGTGCCAGCAGCCGCGAAGGGACAAACTACCACGAGCAGTACTTC.

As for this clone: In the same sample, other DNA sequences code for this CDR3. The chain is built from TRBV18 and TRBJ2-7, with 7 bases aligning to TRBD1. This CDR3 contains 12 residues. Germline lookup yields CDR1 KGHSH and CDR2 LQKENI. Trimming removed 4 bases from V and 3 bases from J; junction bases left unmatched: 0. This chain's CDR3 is CASSRDSYEQYF. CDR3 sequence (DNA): TGTGCCAGCTCACGGGACAGCTACGAGCAGTACTTC.